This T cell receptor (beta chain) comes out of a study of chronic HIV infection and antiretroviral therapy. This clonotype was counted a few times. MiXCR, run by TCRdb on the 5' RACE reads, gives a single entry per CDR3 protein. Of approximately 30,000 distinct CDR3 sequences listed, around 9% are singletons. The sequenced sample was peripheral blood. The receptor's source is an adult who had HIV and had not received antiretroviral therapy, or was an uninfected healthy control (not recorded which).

The CDR3 bases are TGTGCCATCAAAGAGACTAACAACAATGAGCAGTTCTTC. Translation gives CAIKETNNNEQFF. The gene calls are TRBV10-3 and TRBJ2-1, with D maybe TRBD2 (5 bases). The V gene lost 7 bases and the J gene lost 5 bases, with 12 bases spanning the gap. Germline CDR1 is ENHRY and CDR2 is SYGVKD. The CDR3 is 13 residues long.